These 5 T cell receptor beta chains originate from one sample sequenced in a study of blood T cell repertoires in COVID-19. Here immunoSEQ multiplex PCR was the method, and the copy in TCRdb shows in-frame clones only, minus some. The table lists 95,000 to 110,000 clones, roughly nine tenths of them singletons, with 4.5% to 6% in the top ten. Sequenced: peripheral blood. These receptors were collected from a man in his forties with active or convalescent COVID-19.

The chain is built from TRBV7-9 and TRBJ2-1; 13 nucleotides agree with TRBD2. CDR1 is SEHNR, CDR2 FQNEAQ, per germline (reference sequence). The CDR3 has 15 residues. The J segment lost 5 bases and the V segment lost 5 bases, leaving 3 bases of the junction unmatched. CDR3 amino acids: CASSNGLAGDNEQFF. In DNA, the CDR3 is TGTGCCAGCAGCAACGGACTAGCGGGAGACAATGAGCAGTTCTTC.

This clone was observed once. The V gene is TRBV30, the J gene TRBJ1-3; 10 bases align to TRBD1. The CDR3 sequence is 15 residues long. Germline loops: CDR1 GTSNPN, CDR2 SVGIG (reference sequence). V gave up 2 bases and J gave up 5 bases; unmatched junction bases: 6. The DNA for the CDR3 is TGTGCCTGGAGTTACGCGGGACAGGGGAGAAACACCATATATTTT. Translation: CAWSYAGQGRNTIYF.

The gene calls are TRBV11-2 and TRBJ1-5; D uncertain. Trimming removed 5 bases from V and 6 bases from J, with 11 bases in between. CDR1 and CDR2 (germline): SGHAT, FQNNGV. CDR3 length: 13 residues. CDR3 loop: CASSVRGGQPQHF. The CDR3 DNA sequence: TGTGCCAGCAGCGTCCGGGGAGGTCAGCCCCAGCATTTT.

This chain joins TRBV2 and TRBJ2-6; D may be TRBD1 (6 bases). V lost 7 bases and J 0 bases, leaving 13 bases between the germline ends. There are 16 residues in the CDR3. CDR1 is SNHLY, CDR2 FYNNEI, per germline. The CDR3 nucleotides are TGTGCCAGCACCAGGACAGTTACCTCTGGGGCCAACGTCCTGACTTTC. Amino acids: CASTRTVTSGANVLTF.

The V gene is TRBV5-4, the J gene TRBJ2-1, with 10 nucleotides matching TRBD1. The CDR3 has 19 residues. Germline V lookup: CDR1 SGHNT, CDR2 YYREEE (reference sequence). Losses at the gene ends were 0 bases for V and 12 bases for J; bases not matched to a gene: 21. Here the CDR3 DNA reads TGTGCCAGCAGCTTGGCCTGGGACCAAAAGACAGGGGGCGTTAAGAGGCAGTTCTTC. Its translation: CASSLAWDQKTGGVKRQFF. The full variable domain, with the rest looked up from reference TRBV5-4 and TRBJ2-1, is ETGVTQSPTHLIKTRGQQVTLRCSSQSGHNTVSWYQQALGQGPQFIFQYYREEENGRGNFPPRFSGLQFPNYSSELNVNALELDDSALYLCASSLAWDQKTGGVKRQFFGPGTRLTVL.